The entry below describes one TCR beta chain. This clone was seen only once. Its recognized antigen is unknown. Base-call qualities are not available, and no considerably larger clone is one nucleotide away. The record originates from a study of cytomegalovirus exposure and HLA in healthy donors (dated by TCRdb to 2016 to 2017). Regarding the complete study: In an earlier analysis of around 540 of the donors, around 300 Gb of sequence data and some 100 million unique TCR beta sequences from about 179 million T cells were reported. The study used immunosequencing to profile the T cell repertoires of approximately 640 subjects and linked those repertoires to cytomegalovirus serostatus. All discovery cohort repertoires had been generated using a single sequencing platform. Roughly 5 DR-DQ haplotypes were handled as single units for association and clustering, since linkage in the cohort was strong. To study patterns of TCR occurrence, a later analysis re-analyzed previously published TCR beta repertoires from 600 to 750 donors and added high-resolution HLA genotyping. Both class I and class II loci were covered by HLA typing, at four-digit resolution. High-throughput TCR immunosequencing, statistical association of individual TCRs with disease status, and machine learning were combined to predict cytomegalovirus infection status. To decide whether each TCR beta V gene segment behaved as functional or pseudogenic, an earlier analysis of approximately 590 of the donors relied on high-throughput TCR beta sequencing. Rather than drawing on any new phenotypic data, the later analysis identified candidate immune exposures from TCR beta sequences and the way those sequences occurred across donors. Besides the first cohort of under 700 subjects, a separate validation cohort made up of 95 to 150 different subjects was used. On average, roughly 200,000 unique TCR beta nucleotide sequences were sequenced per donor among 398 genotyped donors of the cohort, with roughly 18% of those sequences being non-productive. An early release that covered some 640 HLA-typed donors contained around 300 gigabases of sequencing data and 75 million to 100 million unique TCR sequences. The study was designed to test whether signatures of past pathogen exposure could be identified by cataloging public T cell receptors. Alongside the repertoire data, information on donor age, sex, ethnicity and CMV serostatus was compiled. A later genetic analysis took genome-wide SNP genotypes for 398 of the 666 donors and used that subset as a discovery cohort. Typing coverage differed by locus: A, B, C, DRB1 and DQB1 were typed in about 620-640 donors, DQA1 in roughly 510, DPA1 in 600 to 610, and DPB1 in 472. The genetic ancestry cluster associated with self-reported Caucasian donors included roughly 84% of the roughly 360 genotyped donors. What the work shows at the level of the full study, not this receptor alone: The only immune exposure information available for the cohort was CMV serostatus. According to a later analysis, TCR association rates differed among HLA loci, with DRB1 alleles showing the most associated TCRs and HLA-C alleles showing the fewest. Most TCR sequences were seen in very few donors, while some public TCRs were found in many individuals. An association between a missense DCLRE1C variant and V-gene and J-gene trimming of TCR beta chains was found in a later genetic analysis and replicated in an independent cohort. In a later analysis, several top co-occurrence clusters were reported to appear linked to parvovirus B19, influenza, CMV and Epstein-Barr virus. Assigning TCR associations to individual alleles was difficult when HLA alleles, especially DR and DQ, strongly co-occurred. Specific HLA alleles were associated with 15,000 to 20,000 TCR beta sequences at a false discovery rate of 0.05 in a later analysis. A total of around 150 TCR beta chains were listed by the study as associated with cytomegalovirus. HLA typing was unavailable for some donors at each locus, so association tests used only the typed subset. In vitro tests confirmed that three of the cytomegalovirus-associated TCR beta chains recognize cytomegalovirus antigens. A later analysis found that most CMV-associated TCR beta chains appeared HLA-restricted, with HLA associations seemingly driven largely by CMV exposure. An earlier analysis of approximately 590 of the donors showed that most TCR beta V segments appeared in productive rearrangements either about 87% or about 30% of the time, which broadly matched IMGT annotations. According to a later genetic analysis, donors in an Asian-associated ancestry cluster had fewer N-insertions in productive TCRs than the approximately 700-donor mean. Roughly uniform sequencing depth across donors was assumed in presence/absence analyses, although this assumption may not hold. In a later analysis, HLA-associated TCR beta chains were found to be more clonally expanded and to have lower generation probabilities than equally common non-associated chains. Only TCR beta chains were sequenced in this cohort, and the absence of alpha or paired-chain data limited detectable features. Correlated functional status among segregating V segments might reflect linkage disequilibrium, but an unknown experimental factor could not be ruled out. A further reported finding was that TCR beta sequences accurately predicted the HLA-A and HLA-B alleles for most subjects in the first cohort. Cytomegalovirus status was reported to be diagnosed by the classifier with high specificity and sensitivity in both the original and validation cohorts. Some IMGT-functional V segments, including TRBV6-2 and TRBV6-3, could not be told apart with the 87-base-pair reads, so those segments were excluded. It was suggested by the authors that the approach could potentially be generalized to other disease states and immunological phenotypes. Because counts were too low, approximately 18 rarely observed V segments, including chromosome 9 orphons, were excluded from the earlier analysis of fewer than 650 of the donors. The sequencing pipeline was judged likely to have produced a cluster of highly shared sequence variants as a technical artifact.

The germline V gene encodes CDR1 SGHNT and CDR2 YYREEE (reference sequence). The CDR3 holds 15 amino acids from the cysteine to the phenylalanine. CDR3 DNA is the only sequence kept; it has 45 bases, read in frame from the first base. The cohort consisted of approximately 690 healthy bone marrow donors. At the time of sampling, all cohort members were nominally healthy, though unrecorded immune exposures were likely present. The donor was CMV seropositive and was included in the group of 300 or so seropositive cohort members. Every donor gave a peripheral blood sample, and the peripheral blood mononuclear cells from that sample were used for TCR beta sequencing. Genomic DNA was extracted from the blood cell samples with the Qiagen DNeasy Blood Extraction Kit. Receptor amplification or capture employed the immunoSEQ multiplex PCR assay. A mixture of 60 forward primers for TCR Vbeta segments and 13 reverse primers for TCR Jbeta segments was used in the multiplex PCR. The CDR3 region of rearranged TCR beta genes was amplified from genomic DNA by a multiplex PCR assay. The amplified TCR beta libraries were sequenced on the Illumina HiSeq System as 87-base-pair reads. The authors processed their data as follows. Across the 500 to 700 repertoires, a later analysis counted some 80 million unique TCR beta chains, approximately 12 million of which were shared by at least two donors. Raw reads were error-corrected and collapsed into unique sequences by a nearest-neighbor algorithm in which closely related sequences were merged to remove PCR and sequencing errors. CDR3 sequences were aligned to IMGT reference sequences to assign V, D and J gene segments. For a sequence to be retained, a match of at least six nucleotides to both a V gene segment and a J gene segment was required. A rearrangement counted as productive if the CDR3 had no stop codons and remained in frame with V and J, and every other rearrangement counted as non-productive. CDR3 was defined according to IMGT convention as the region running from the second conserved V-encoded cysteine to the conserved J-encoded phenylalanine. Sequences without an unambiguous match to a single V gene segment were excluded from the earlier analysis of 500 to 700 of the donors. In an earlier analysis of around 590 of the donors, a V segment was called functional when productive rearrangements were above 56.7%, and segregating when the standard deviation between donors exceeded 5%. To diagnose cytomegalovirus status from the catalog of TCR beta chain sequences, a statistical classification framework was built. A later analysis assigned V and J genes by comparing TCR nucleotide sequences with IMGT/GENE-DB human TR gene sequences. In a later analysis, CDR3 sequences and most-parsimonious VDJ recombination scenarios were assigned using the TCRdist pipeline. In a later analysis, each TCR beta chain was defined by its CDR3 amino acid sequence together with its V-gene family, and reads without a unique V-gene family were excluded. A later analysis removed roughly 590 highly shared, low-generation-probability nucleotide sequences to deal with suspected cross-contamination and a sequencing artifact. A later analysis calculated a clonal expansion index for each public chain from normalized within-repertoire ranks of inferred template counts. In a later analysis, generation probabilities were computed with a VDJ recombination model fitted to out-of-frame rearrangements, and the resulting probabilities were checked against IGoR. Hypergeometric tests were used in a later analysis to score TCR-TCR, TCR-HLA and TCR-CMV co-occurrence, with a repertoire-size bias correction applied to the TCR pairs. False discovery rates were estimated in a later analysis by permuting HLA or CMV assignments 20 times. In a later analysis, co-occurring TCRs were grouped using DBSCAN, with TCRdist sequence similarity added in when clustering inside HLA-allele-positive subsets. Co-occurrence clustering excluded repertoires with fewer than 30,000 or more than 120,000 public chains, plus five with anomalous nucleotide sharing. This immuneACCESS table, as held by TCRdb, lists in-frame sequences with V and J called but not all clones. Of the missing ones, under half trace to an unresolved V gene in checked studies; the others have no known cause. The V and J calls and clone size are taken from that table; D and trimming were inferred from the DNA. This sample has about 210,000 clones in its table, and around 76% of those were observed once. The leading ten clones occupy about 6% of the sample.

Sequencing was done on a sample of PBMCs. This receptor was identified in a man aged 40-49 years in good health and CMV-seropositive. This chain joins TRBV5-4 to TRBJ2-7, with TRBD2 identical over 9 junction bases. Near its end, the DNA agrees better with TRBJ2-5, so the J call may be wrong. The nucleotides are TGTGCCAGCACCTGGGGGACTAGCTTGGCGGAGACCCAGTACTTC. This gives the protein CASTWGTSLAETQYF.